This is a list of T cell receptor beta chains from one sample in a study of a mutant IDH1 vaccine in newly diagnosed glioma. The antigens these receptors bind are not known. Profiled with immunoSEQ multiplex PCR; TCRdb holds only in-frame clones, not every one. The sample has some 29,000 clones; roughly three quarters are singletons. The material sequenced was PBMCs, taken from a glioma patient whose treatment included an IDH1 peptide vaccine. These receptors were obtained from a woman aged 25-40 years with glioma. Some clones in this sample may be carry-over from other donors' samples. Both conserved end residues are part of each CDR3. A D gene is named only where the DNA matches it firmly. Only part of the rows carry a size: once, few, many, or a class if the clone is expanded.

clone size: NA; V gene: TRBV5-4; D gene: TRBD1; J gene: TRBJ2-5; CDR3 protein: CASSDGTEYQETQYF; CDR3 DNA: TGTGCCAGCAGCGATGGGACAGAATACCAAGAGACCCAGTACTTC
clone size: few; V gene: TRBV7-3; D gene: TRBD1; J gene: TRBJ1-1; CDR3 protein: CASSLSGRQGMNTEAFF; CDR3 DNA: TGTGCCAGCAGCTTATCCGGAAGACAGGGAATGAACACTGAAGCTTTCTTT
clone size: few; V gene: TRBV7-9; D gene: NA; J gene: TRBJ2-2; CDR3 protein: CASTSSGELFF; CDR3 DNA: TGTGCCAGCACCTCTAGTGGGGAGCTGTTTTTT
clone size: few; V gene: TRBV18; D gene: NA; J gene: TRBJ1-5; CDR3 protein: CASSPGQGNSNQPQHF; CDR3 DNA: TGTGCCAGCTCACCAGGGCAGGGAAATAGCAATCAGCCCCAGCATTTT
clone size: few; V gene: TRBV19; D gene: TRBD1; J gene: TRBJ1-5; CDR3 protein: CASSPRQGLHQPQHF; CDR3 DNA: TGTGCCAGTAGTCCCAGACAGGGTTTACACCAGCCCCAGCATTTT
clone size: NA; V gene: TRBV6-5; D gene: TRBD1; J gene: TRBJ2-7; CDR3 protein: CASSRGTGDSYEQYF; CDR3 DNA: TGTGCCAGCAGCCGCGGGACAGGGGACTCCTACGAGCAGTACTTC
clone size: NA; V gene: TRBV30; D gene: NA; J gene: TRBJ2-1; CDR3 protein: CAWKFYNEQFF; CDR3 DNA: TGTGCCTGGAAGTTTTACAATGAGCAGTTCTTC
clone size: NA; V gene: TRBV4-1; D gene: TRBD1; J gene: TRBJ2-5; CDR3 protein: CASSLTGSETQYF; CDR3 DNA: TGCGCCAGCAGCCTGACAGGGTCGGAGACCCAGTACTTC
clone size: NA; V gene: TRBV2; D gene: TRBD1; J gene: TRBJ2-7; CDR3 protein: CASNRDRARGQYF; CDR3 DNA: TGTGCCAGCAACAGGGACAGGGCCAGGGGGCAGTACTTC
clone size: NA; V gene: TRBV5-6; D gene: TRBD1; J gene: TRBJ2-1; CDR3 protein: CASSLDRGHRNEQFF; CDR3 DNA: TGTGCCAGCAGCTTGGACAGGGGGCATAGGAATGAGCAGTTCTTC
clone size: NA; V gene: TRBV19; D gene: NA; J gene: TRBJ2-2; CDR3 protein: CASEAGELFF; CDR3 DNA: TGTGCCAGTGAGGCCGGGGAGCTGTTTTTT
clone size: NA; V gene: TRBV4-1; D gene: NA; J gene: TRBJ2-5; CDR3 protein: CASSQEWGEQETQYF; CDR3 DNA: TGCGCCAGCAGCCAAGAATGGGGGGAACAAGAGACCCAGTACTTC
clone size: NA; V gene: TRBV21-1; D gene: NA; J gene: TRBJ2-5; CDR3 protein: CASSKWETGPREETQYF; CDR3 DNA: TGTGCCAGCAGCAAATGGGAAACAGGGCCTAGAGAAGAGACCCAGTACTTC
clone size: NA; V gene: TRBV2; D gene: TRBD2; J gene: TRBJ2-5; CDR3 protein: CASSSGVRETQYF; CDR3 DNA: TGTGCCAGCAGTAGCGGGGTTCGGGAGACCCAGTACTTC
clone size: medium-sized; V gene: TRBV9; D gene: NA; J gene: TRBJ2-3; CDR3 protein: CASSLSNPDTQYF; CDR3 DNA: TGTGCCAGCAGCTTGTCGAATCCCGATACGCAGTATTTT
clone size: NA; V gene: TRBV27; D gene: TRBD1; J gene: TRBJ1-1; CDR3 protein: CASSSNPDRVTEAFF; CDR3 DNA: TGTGCCAGCAGTTCCAATCCGGACAGGGTCACTGAAGCTTTCTTT
clone size: few; V gene: TRBV27; D gene: TRBD1; J gene: TRBJ2-7; CDR3 protein: CASRPEGRGSHEQYF; CDR3 DNA: TGTGCCAGTCGTCCAGAGGGCAGGGGGTCCCACGAGCAGTACTTC
clone size: NA; V gene: TRBV15; D gene: NA; J gene: TRBJ1-1; CDR3 protein: CATSDNLNTEAFF; CDR3 DNA: TGTGCCACCTCGGACAACCTGAACACTGAAGCTTTCTTT
clone size: NA; V gene: TRBV7-9; D gene: TRBD1; J gene: TRBJ2-7; CDR3 protein: CASSLGDRVYEQYF; CDR3 DNA: TGTGCCAGCAGCTTAGGGGACAGGGTTTACGAGCAGTACTTC
clone size: NA; V gene: TRBV27; D gene: NA; J gene: TRBJ1-1; CDR3 protein: CASSSGDGPNTEAFF; CDR3 DNA: TGTGCCAGCAGTTCGGGCGACGGGCCGAACACTGAAGCTTTCTTT
clone size: NA; V gene: TRBV4-1; D gene: TRBD2; J gene: TRBJ2-7; CDR3 protein: CASSQVETTNILAGGPRNEQYF; CDR3 DNA: TGCGCCAGCAGCCAAGTCGAGACTACCAATATTTTAGCGGGAGGGCCTAGGAACGAGCAGTACTTC
clone size: NA; V gene: TRBV6-5; D gene: TRBD2; J gene: TRBJ2-2; CDR3 protein: CASSYGGGRAAGELFF; CDR3 DNA: TGTGCCAGCAGTTACGGTGGCGGGAGGGCCGCCGGGGAGCTGTTTTTT
clone size: NA; V gene: TRBV4-2; D gene: TRBD2; J gene: TRBJ2-1; CDR3 protein: CASSQEATSDEQFF; CDR3 DNA: TGTGCCAGCAGCCAAGAGGCGACTAGCGATGAGCAGTTCTTC
clone size: NA; V gene: TRBV4-1; D gene: NA; J gene: TRBJ1-4; CDR3 protein: CASSQEGALRHEKLFF; CDR3 DNA: TGCGCCAGCAGCCAAGAAGGCGCACTCAGGCATGAAAAACTGTTTTTT
clone size: NA; V gene: TRBV19; D gene: NA; J gene: TRBJ1-2; CDR3 protein: CASSGARIDGYTF; CDR3 DNA: TGTGCCAGTAGTGGGGCCCGTATTGATGGCTACACCTTC
clone size: few; V gene: TRBV5-4; D gene: NA; J gene: TRBJ1-1; CDR3 protein: CASSSINSLSSTF; CDR3 DNA: TGTGCCAGCAGCTCCATTAATAGCCTCAGCTCTACCTTT
clone size: NA; V gene: TRBV14; D gene: TRBD2; J gene: TRBJ2-1; CDR3 protein: CASSQVPGGVVYEQFF; CDR3 DNA: TGTGCCAGCAGCCAAGTCCCGGGAGGGGTGGTTTATGAGCAGTTCTTC
clone size: NA; V gene: TRBV7-6; D gene: NA; J gene: TRBJ1-2; CDR3 protein: CASSLNRVGIYGYTF; CDR3 DNA: TGTGCCAGCAGCTTAAACAGGGTTGGGATCTATGGCTACACCTTC
clone size: NA; V gene: TRBV6-1; D gene: NA; J gene: TRBJ1-5; CDR3 protein: CATVSRPGASQPQHF; CDR3 DNA: TGTGCCACCGTTTCCAGACCAGGGGCGAGTCAGCCCCAGCATTTT
clone size: once; V gene: TRBV28; D gene: NA; J gene: TRBJ1-2; CDR3 protein: CASSLGGAGYGYTF; CDR3 DNA: TGTGCCAGCAGTTTGGGGGGCGCAGGCTATGGCTACACCTTC
clone size: NA; V gene: TRBV27; D gene: TRBD1; J gene: TRBJ2-3; CDR3 protein: CASSSDRGSTQYF; CDR3 DNA: TGTGCCAGCAGTTCGGACAGGGGGTCGACGCAGTATTTT
clone size: NA; V gene: TRBV2; D gene: TRBD1; J gene: TRBJ1-1; CDR3 protein: CASRRTGENTEAFF; CDR3 DNA: TGTGCCAGCAGGAGGACAGGGGAGAACACTGAAGCTTTCTTT
clone size: NA; V gene: TRBV9; D gene: TRBD1; J gene: TRBJ1-2; CDR3 protein: CASSGVQGDPPNYGYTF; CDR3 DNA: TGTGCCAGCAGCGGCGTCCAGGGGGATCCTCCTAACTATGGCTACACCTTC
clone size: NA; V gene: TRBV28; D gene: TRBD1; J gene: TRBJ1-2; CDR3 protein: CASSGGQAYGYTF; CDR3 DNA: TGTGCCAGCTCAGGGGGCCAGGCCTATGGCTACACCTTC
clone size: NA; V gene: TRBV2; D gene: TRBD1; J gene: TRBJ2-6; CDR3 protein: CASSDRGQGPGANVLTF; CDR3 DNA: TGTGCCAGCAGTGATCGGGGACAGGGACCTGGGGCCAACGTCCTGACTTTC
clone size: once; V gene: TRBV7-9; D gene: TRBD2; J gene: TRBJ2-7; CDR3 protein: CASSLTGTTYEQYF; CDR3 DNA: TGTGCCAGCAGCTTAACCGGGACTACCTACGAGCAGTACTTC
clone size: NA; V gene: TRBV25-1; D gene: NA; J gene: TRBJ2-1; CDR3 protein: CASRTGRFNEQFF; CDR3 DNA: TGTGCCAGCCGCACGGGGAGGTTCAATGAGCAGTTCTTC
clone size: NA; V gene: TRBV2; D gene: NA; J gene: TRBJ1-6; CDR3 protein: CASIPTGARGSPLHF; CDR3 DNA: TGTGCCAGCATTCCAACCGGGGCCCGAGGGTCACCCCTCCACTTT
clone size: NA; V gene: TRBV6-5; D gene: NA; J gene: TRBJ2-7; CDR3 protein: CASRKAGPLTYEQYF; CDR3 DNA: TGTGCCAGCAGAAAAGCCGGGCCCTTAACCTACGAGCAGTACTTC
clone size: NA; V gene: TRBV27; D gene: NA; J gene: TRBJ1-1; CDR3 protein: CASSSQGRTEAFF; CDR3 DNA: TGTGCCAGCAGTTCACAGGGAAGGACTGAAGCTTTCTTT
clone size: NA; V gene: TRBV7-9; D gene: NA; J gene: TRBJ1-5; CDR3 protein: CASSLVGQSAQPQHF; CDR3 DNA: TGTGCCAGCAGCTTAGTCGGCCAGTCCGCACAGCCCCAGCATTTT
clone size: NA; V gene: TRBV5-1; D gene: TRBD1; J gene: TRBJ2-1; CDR3 protein: CASSLTGGAYNEQFF; CDR3 DNA: TGCGCCAGCAGCTTGACAGGGGGCGCGTACAATGAGCAGTTCTTC
clone size: NA; V gene: TRBV7-9; D gene: NA; J gene: TRBJ2-7; CDR3 protein: CASSLPGLGGYEQYF; CDR3 DNA: TGTGCCAGCAGCTTACCCGGACTAGGGGGCTACGAGCAGTACTTC
clone size: NA; V gene: TRBV20-1; D gene: NA; J gene: TRBJ2-5; CDR3 protein: CSAEGETQYF; CDR3 DNA: TGCAGTGCCGAGGGGGAGACCCAGTACTTC
clone size: NA; V gene: TRBV7-9; D gene: NA; J gene: TRBJ2-3; CDR3 protein: CASSLGGRESTDTQYF; CDR3 DNA: TGTGCCAGCAGCTTAGGCGGCAGGGAAAGTACAGATACGCAGTATTTT
clone size: NA; V gene: TRBV5-4; D gene: TRBD2; J gene: TRBJ2-3; CDR3 protein: CASRTSGSVADTQYF; CDR3 DNA: TGTGCCAGCAGGACGAGCGGGAGTGTCGCAGATACGCAGTATTTT
clone size: NA; V gene: TRBV11-2; D gene: TRBD1; J gene: TRBJ1-2; CDR3 protein: CASSSGTGDGYTF; CDR3 DNA: TGTGCCAGCAGCTCAGGGACAGGGGATGGCTACACCTTC
clone size: few; V gene: TRBV10-1; D gene: NA; J gene: TRBJ2-1; CDR3 protein: CASSESYDNEQFF; CDR3 DNA: TGCGCCAGCAGTGAGTCGTATGACAATGAGCAGTTCTTC
clone size: few; V gene: TRBV4-2; D gene: NA; J gene: TRBJ1-1; CDR3 protein: CASSQEGRTEAFF; CDR3 DNA: TGTGCCAGCAGCCAAGAAGGGAGGACTGAAGCTTTCTTT
clone size: few; V gene: TRBV7-9; D gene: NA; J gene: TRBJ1-5; CDR3 protein: CASSLAVSGASNQPQHF; CDR3 DNA: TGTGCCAGCAGCTTAGCGGTATCGGGGGCAAGCAATCAGCCCCAGCATTTT
clone size: NA; V gene: TRBV20-1; D gene: NA; J gene: TRBJ2-1; CDR3 protein: CSARYNEQFF; CDR3 DNA: TGCAGTGCGAGATACAATGAGCAGTTCTTC
clone size: NA; V gene: TRBV12-5; D gene: NA; J gene: TRBJ2-7; CDR3 protein: CASGLRPSLLYEQYF; CDR3 DNA: TGTGCTAGTGGTCTCCGGCCCTCCCTTTTATACGAGCAGTACTTC
clone size: few; V gene: TRBV18; D gene: NA; J gene: TRBJ1-1; CDR3 protein: CASSPGLNTEAFF; CDR3 DNA: TGTGCCAGCTCACCGGGGTTGAACACTGAAGCTTTCTTT